The T cell receptor (beta chain) described here comes from a study of shared clonotypes between healthy human individuals. Splitting of each subset's genomic DNA was done evenly across several immunoSEQ plates. Repertoires were generated with immunoSEQ multiplex PCR, while TCRdb's copy carries only in-frame clones and drops some. Among 560,000 or so clones listed, about 95% were seen once. Selected positively for CCR7 and CD45RO-negative, naive CD8 cells excluded terminally differentiated effector memory CD45RA+ cells. CDR1 and CDR2 from the germline V gene are MNHNY and SVGAGI (reference sequence). The CDR3 runs to 15 residues. V trimming: 6 bases; J trimming: 3 bases; junction bases outside the gene matches: 4.

The chain links TRBV6-6 to TRBJ2-7; 14 bases are a match to TRBD2. The receptor comes from a woman in her twenties or thirties in good health. Sequencing input: naive CD8+ T cells sorted from blood. CDR3 nucleotide sequence: TGTGCCAGCAGCGGGACTAGCGGGAGTTACTACGAGCAGTACTTC. This sequence encodes CASSGTSGSYYEQYF.